This TCR beta chain derives from a study of cytomegalovirus exposure and HLA in healthy donors. General study points: Many donors shared some public TCRs, even though most TCR sequences were rare.

The V end was cut by 6 bases, the J end by 5 bases, with 16 bases between. Germline loops: CDR1 MDHEN, CDR2 SYDVKM. The CDR3 runs 15 residues. Comments on this clone: The antigen remains undetermined.

Primers: 60 Vbeta forward and 13 Jbeta reverse. The repertoire was sequenced with immunoSEQ multiplex PCR; TCRdb's copy has only in-frame clones and lacks some. Of about 130,000 clones detected, 60% to 85% appear once; the ten largest clones hold over 6%. The sample consisted of PBMCs. The chain combines TRBV28 with TRBJ1-4; D is unresolved. The sequence derives from a man younger than 45 in good health and CMV-seronegative. This CDR3 reads CASSRLSTVNEKLFF. CDR3 sequence (DNA): TGTGCCAGCAGCCGACTGAGCACCGTCAATGAAAAACTGTTTTTT.